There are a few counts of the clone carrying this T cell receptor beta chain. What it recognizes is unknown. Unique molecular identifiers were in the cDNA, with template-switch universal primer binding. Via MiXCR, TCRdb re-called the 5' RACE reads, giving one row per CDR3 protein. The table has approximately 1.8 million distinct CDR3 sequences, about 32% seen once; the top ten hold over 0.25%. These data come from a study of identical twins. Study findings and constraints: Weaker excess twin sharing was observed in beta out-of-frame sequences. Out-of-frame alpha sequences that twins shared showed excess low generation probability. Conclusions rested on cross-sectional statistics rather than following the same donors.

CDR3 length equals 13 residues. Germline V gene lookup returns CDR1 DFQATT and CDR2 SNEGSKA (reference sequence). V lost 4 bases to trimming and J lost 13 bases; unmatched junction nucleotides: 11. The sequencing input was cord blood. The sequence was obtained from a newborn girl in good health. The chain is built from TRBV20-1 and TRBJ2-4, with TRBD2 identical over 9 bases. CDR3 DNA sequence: TGCAGTGCTATTTGGCGGGAGGGAGGTGAGCAGTACTTC. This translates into CSAIWREGGEQYF.